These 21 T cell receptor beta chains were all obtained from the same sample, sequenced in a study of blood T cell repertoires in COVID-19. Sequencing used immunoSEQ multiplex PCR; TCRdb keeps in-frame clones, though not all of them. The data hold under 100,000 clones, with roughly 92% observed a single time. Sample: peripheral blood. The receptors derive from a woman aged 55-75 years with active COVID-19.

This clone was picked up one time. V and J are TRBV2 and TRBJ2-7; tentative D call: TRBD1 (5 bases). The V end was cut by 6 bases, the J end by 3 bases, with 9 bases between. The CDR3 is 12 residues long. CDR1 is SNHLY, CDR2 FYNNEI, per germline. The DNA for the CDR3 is TGTGCCAGCAGGGTACAGGTCTACGAGCAGTACTTC. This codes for CASRVQVYEQYF.

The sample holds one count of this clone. CDR3 sequence: CASSFKERRGYGYTF. The CDR3 nucleotides read TGTGCCAGCAGTTTTAAGGAGCGGCGTGGCTATGGCTACACCTTC. The chain has TRBV28 and TRBJ1-2; no definite D call. The CDR3 totals 15 residues. CDR1 MDHEN and CDR2 SYDVKM come from the germline V gene. V lost 3 bases to trimming and J lost 4 bases, with 15 bases between them.

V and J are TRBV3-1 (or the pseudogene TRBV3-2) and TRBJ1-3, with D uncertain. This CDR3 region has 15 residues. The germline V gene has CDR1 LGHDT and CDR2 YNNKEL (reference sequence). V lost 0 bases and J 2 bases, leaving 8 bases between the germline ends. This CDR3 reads CASSQDPVTGNTIYF. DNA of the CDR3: TGTGCCAGCAGCCAAGATCCCGTAACTGGAAACACCATATATTTT.

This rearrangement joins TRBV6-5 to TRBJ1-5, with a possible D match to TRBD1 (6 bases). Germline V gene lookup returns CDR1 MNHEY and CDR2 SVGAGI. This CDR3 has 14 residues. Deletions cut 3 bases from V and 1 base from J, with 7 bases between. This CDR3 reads CASSYRGSNQPQHF. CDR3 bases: TGTGCCAGCAGTTATAGGGGGAGCAATCAGCCCCAGCATTTT.

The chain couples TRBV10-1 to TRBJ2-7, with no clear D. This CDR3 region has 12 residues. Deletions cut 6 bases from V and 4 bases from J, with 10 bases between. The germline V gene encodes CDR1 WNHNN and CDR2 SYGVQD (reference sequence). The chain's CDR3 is CASSRDGYEQYF. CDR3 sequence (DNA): TGCGCCAGCAGCCGAGACGGGTACGAGCAGTACTTC.

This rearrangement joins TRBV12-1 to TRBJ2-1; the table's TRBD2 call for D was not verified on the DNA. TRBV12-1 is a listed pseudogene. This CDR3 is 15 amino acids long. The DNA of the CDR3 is TGTGCCAGCAGCTTTGTTTCCCCGTTATACAATGAGCAGTTCTTC. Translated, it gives CASSFVSPLYNEQFF.

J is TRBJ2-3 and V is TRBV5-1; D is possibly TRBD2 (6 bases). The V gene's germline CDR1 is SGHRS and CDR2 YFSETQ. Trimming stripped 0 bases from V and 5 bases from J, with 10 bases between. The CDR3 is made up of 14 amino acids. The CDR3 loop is CASSLDRLEDTQYF. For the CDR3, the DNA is TGCGCCAGCAGCTTGGACCGACTAGAAGATACGCAGTATTTT.

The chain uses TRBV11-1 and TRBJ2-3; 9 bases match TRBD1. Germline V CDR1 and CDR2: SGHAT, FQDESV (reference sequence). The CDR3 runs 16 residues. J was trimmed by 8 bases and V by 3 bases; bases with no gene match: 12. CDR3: CASSFSGTGSSPTQYF. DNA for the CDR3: TGTGCCAGCAGCTTCTCCGGGACAGGGAGCTCCCCTACGCAGTATTTT.

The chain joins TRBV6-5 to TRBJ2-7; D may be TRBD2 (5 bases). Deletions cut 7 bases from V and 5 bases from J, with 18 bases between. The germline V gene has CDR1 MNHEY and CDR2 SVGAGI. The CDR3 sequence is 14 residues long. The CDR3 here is CASTAAGGYDEQYF. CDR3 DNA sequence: TGTGCCAGCACCGCTGCGGGTGGTTACGACGAGCAGTACTTC.

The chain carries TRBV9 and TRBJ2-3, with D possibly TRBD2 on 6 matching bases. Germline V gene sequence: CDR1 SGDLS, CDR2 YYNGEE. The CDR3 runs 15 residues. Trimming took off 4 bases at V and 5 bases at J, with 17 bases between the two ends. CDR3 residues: CASSTPGTGEDTQYF. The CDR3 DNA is TGTGCCAGCAGCACCCCCGGGACTGGGGAAGATACGCAGTATTTT.

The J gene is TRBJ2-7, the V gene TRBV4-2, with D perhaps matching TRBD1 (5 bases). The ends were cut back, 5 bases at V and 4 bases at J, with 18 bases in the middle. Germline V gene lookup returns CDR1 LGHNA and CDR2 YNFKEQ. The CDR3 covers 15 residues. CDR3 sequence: CASSTFDRGFYEQYF. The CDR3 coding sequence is TGTGCCAGCAGCACCTTCGATAGGGGTTTTTACGAGCAGTACTTC.

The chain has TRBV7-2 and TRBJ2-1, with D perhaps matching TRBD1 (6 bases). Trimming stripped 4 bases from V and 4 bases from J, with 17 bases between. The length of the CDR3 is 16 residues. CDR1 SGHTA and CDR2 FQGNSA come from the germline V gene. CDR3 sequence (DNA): TGTGCCAGCAGCTCCCGAACAGGGTGGGATTACAATGAGCAGTTCTTC. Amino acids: CASSSRTGWDYNEQFF.

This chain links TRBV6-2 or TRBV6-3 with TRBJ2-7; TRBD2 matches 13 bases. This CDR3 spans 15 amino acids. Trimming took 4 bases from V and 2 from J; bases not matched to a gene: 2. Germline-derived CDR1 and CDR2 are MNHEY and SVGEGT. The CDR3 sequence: CASSWTSGGTYEQYF. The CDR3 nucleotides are TGTGCCAGCAGTTGGACTAGCGGGGGAACCTACGAGCAGTACTTC.

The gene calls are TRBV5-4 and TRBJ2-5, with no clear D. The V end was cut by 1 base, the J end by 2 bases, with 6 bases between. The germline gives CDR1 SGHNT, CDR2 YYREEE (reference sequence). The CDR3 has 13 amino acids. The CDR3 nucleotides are TGTGCCAGCAGCTTGAGAGATCAAGAGACCCAGTACTTC. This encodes CASSLRDQETQYF.

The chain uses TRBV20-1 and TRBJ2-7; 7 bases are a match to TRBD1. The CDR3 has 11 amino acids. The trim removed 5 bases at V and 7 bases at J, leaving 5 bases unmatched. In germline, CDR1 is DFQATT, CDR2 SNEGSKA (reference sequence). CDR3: CSAGTGVEQYF. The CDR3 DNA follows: TGCAGTGCTGGAACAGGGGTTGAGCAGTACTTC.

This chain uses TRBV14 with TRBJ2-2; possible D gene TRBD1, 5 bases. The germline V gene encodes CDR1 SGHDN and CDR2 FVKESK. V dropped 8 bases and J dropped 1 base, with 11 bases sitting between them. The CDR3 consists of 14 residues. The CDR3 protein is CASQRGVNTGELFF. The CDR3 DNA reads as TGTGCCAGCCAAAGGGGCGTGAACACCGGGGAGCTGTTTTTT.

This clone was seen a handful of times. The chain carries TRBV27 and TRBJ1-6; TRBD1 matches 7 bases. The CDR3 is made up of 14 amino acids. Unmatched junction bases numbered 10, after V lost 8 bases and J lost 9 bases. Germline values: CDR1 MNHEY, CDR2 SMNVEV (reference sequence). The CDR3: CASSTPQGRSPLHF. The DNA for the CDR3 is TGTGCCAGCTCGACCCCACAGGGGCGTTCACCCCTCCACTTT.

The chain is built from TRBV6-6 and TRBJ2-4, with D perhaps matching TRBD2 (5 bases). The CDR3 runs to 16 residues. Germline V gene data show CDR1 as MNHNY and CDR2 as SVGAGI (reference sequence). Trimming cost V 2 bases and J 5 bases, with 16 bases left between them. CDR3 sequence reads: CASSYGRSSQENIQYF. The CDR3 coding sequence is TGTGCCAGCAGTTACGGGCGGTCTAGCCAGGAAAACATTCAGTACTTC.

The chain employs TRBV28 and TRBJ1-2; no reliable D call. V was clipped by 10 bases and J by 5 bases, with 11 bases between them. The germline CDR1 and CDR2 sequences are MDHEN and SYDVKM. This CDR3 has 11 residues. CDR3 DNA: TGTGCCACTGATCTCGGGTATGGCTACACCTTC. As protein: CATDLGYGYTF.

The CDR3 reads CASRTGSSNQPQHF. The CDR3 DNA reads TGTGCCAGCAGGACAGGAAGCAGCAATCAGCCCCAGCATTTT. This chain connects TRBV28 to TRBJ1-5, with a possible D match to TRBD1 (6 bases). Germline V CDR1 and CDR2: MDHEN, SYDVKM. Trimming took 6 bases from V and 1 from J, leaving 10 bases between them. CDR3 length: 14 amino acids.

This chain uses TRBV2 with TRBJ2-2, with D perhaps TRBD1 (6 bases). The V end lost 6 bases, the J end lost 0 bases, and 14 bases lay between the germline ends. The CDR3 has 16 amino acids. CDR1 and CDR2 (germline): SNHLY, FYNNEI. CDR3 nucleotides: TGTGCCAGCAGAACAGGGAAAATTACGAACACCGGGGAGCTGTTTTTT. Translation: CASRTGKITNTGELFF.